Given below is one T cell receptor (beta chain) in context. The antigen remains undetermined. The data derive from a study of cytomegalovirus exposure and HLA in healthy donors. For the study at large: In an earlier analysis, almost 120 million unique TCR beta sequences were found from some 180 million T cells.

With 60 Vbeta and 13 Jbeta primers, the PCR was carried out. Profiling relied on immunoSEQ multiplex PCR, and the TCRdb table lists in-frame clones only, not all of them. The data show about 130,000 clones, with roughly 79% seen just once and around 1.8% held by the top ten. V lost 0 bases to trimming and J lost 1 base, with 16 bases between them. The CDR3 runs to 17 residues. Germline V gene sequence: CDR1 SGDLS, CDR2 YYNGEE. Study-level points and caveats: In a later analysis, fewer than 20,000 TCR beta sequences were associated with HLA alleles at 0.05 false discovery rate.

Specimen: PBMCs. The sequence was obtained from a woman in her thirties or forties in good health and CMV-seronegative. The V gene is TRBV9, the J gene TRBJ2-5, with D perhaps matching TRBD2 (6 bases). This chain's CDR3 is CASSVGIGSGAQETQYF. The CDR3 region has the DNA TGTGCCAGCAGCGTAGGGATCGGTAGCGGAGCCCAAGAGACCCAGTACTTC.